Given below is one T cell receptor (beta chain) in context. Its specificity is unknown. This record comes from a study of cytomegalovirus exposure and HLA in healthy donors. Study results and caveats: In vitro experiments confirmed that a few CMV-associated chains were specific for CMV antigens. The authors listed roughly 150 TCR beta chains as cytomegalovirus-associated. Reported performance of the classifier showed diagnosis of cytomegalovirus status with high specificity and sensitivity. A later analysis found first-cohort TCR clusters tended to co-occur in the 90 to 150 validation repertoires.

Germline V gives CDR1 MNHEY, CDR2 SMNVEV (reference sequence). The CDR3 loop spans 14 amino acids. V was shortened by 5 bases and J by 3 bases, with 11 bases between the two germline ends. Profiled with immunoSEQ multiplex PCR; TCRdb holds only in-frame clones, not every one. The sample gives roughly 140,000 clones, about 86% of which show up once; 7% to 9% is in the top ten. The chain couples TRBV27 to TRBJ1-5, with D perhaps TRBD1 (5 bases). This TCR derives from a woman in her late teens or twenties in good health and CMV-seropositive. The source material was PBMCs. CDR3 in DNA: TGTGCCAGCAGTCCTGGAGGGGTCAATCAGCCCCAGCATTTT. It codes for CASSPGGVNQPQHF.